This entry lists 31 T cell receptor beta chains sequenced from one sample in a study of shared clonotypes between healthy human individuals. The repertoire was sequenced with immunoSEQ multiplex PCR; TCRdb's copy has only in-frame clones and lacks some. Found here are 2 million to 2.5 million clones, 85% to 95% of them singletons; the top ten hold 0.3% to 0.4%. Sequencing was performed on naive CD4+ T cells from PBMCs. Subset here: CD45RA+ positively selected. Receptor source: a man between 18 and 35 years old in good health. Some clones in this sample may be carry-over from other donors' samples.

The chain combines TRBV2 with TRBJ2-7; 7 bases line up with TRBD1. The CDR3 covers 15 residues. V lost 6 bases, J lost 3 bases, and 11 bases stayed unmatched. CDR1 SNHLY and CDR2 FYNNEI come from the germline V gene. The CDR3 sequence: CASRQDRLGYYEQYF. The CDR3 DNA reads as TGTGCCAGCAGGCAGGACAGGCTCGGGTACTACGAGCAGTACTTC.

This chain uses TRBV16 with TRBJ1-1; D perhaps matches TRBD1 (6 bases). Germline CDR1 and CDR2: KGHSY and FQNENV. This CDR3 has 12 amino acids. Between the trimmed V and J ends, which lost 2 bases and 7 bases, there was a span of 8 bases. In DNA, the CDR3 is TGTGCCAGCAGCCAAAGGGGGAGTGAAGCTTTCTTT. Translated, it gives CASSQRGSEAFF.

With regard to this clone: A read error may produce the germline difference seen at one junction end. This chain connects TRBV7-3 to TRBJ1-1; no clear D gene. Germline V gene lookup returns CDR1 SGHTA and CDR2 FQGTGA. This CDR3 is 10 amino acids long. The DNA for the CDR3 is TGTGCCAGCACCTTACCTCCCGCTTTCTTT. It yields the protein CASTLPPAFF.

V usage is TRBV7-8 and J usage is TRBJ1-2, with TRBD1 matching 11 bases. Germline CDR1 is SGHVS and CDR2 is FQNEAQ. This CDR3 is 15 amino acids long. V was clipped by 5 bases and J by 4 bases; unmatched bases: 6. CDR3 in DNA: TGTGCCAGCAGCGCCCGGGACAGGGGGTCCTATGGCTACACCTTC. Its protein product is CASSARDRGSYGYTF.

This clone came up a few times. The chain employs TRBV29-1 and TRBJ2-7, with D maybe TRBD1 (5 bases). Germline CDR1 reads SQVTM; CDR2 reads ANQGSEA. The V end was cut by 4 bases, the J end by 2 bases, with 15 bases between. This CDR3 region has 14 residues. The CDR3 loop reads CSVVPLQAAYEQYF. The CDR3 bases are TGCAGCGTTGTTCCCCTACAGGCAGCCTACGAGCAGTACTTC.

The DNA of the CDR3 is TGTGCCAGTGAGGACTATGGCTGGAACGAGCAGTACTTC. This sequence encodes CASEDYGWNEQYF. This chain joins TRBV19 and TRBJ2-7; perhaps TRBD2 as D (6 bases). The V and J ends lost 8 bases and 5 bases respectively, with 16 bases between them. This CDR3 comprises 13 residues. From germline, CDR1 is LNHDA and CDR2 SQIVND (reference sequence).

For the CDR3, the DNA is TGTGCCAGCACCGTTGGCAGGGGGTCGGAGGACATTCAGTACTTC. This gives the protein CASTVGRGSEDIQYF. The chain carries TRBV6-1 and TRBJ2-4; TRBD1 matches at 7 bases. Trimming removed 7 bases from V and 8 bases from J; junction bases left unmatched: 14. The CDR3 consists of 15 residues. The germline CDR1 and CDR2 sequences are MNHNS and SASEGT.

V usage is TRBV6-1 and J usage is TRBJ2-5; 7 bases align to TRBD1. Gene TRBJ2-7 matches the end of the DNA better, so the J call may be wrong. There are 11 residues in the CDR3. Germline V gene lookup returns CDR1 MNHNS and CDR2 SASEGT. The CDR3 coding sequence is TGTGCCAGCAGTACAGGGGCCGAGCAGTACTTC. Its translation: CASSTGAEQYF.

V usage is TRBV6-5 and J usage is TRBJ2-7; no clear D gene. Germline-derived CDR1 and CDR2 are MNHEY and SVGAGI. This CDR3 is built from 15 residues. V lost 0 bases to trimming and J lost 7 bases, with 16 bases between them. As DNA, the CDR3 is TGTGCCAGCAGTTACTCGATAAGCCAGCGCCGGGAGCAGTACTTC. Protein sequence: CASSYSISQRREQYF.

The V and J genes are TRBV19 and TRBJ2-5; D gene ambiguous. The ends were cut back, 2 bases at V and 0 bases at J, with 7 bases in the middle. The CDR3 is 14 residues long. Germline CDR1 reads LNHDA; CDR2 reads SQIVND (reference sequence). The CDR3 DNA is TGTGCCAGTAGTATATTAGGAAACCAAGAGACCCAGTACTTC. Translating it yields CASSILGNQETQYF.

This chain links TRBV5-1 with TRBJ2-1, with 8 nucleotides matching TRBD2. The V gene end was trimmed by 0 bases and the J gene end by 12 bases; junction bases not matched to a gene: 2. This CDR3 contains 12 residues. Per germline, CDR1 SGHRS and CDR2 YFSETQ. The CDR3 here is CASSLDGRGQFF. CDR3 DNA: TGCGCCAGCAGCTTGGACGGGAGGGGGCAGTTCTTC.

J is TRBJ2-7 and V is TRBV4-2; D perhaps matches TRBD2 (6 bases). This CDR3 is built from 19 residues. V lost 3 bases and J 0 bases, leaving 24 bases between the germline ends. Germline-derived CDR1 and CDR2 are LGHNA and YNFKEQ. The CDR3 here is CASSHPLGVRGESSYEQYF. CDR3 in DNA: TGTGCCAGCAGCCATCCTTTGGGGGTCCGCGGGGAGAGCTCCTACGAGCAGTACTTC.

The J gene is TRBJ1-1, the V gene TRBV28; no clear D. CDR3 size: 13 residues. With 6 bases removed from V and 1 base from J, the gap between germline ends came to 9 bases. The V gene's germline CDR1 is MDHEN and CDR2 SYDVKM. CDR3 DNA sequence: TGTGCCAGCAGAATAAGAGGGAACACTGAAGCTTTCTTT. It translates to CASRIRGNTEAFF.

V is TRBV6-1 and J is TRBJ2-7; D possibly corresponds to TRBD1 (6 bases). The germline gives CDR1 MNHNS, CDR2 SASEGT. The CDR3 length is 16 residues. The V end was cut by 0 bases, the J end by 2 bases, with 14 bases between. In DNA, the CDR3 is TGTGCCAGCAGTGAAGCGCTGGGACAAAGACCCTACGAGCAGTACTTC. This encodes CASSEALGQRPYEQYF.

This chain connects TRBV25-1 to TRBJ2-2; 7 positions agree with TRBD2. V was clipped by 2 bases and J by 12 bases; unmatched bases: 9. The germline gives CDR1 MGHDK, CDR2 SYGVNS. This CDR3 comprises 14 residues. CDR3 amino acids: CASSEKVAGVKLFF. Here the CDR3 DNA reads TGTGCCAGCAGTGAAAAGGTGGCGGGAGTGAAGCTGTTTTTT. Complete variable domain (other parts from reference TRBV25-1 and TRBJ2-2): EADIYQTPRYLVIGTGKKITLECSQTMGHDKMYWYQQDPGMELHLIHYSYGVNSTEKGDLSSESTVSRIRTEHFPLTLESARPSHTSQYLCASSEKVAGVKLFFGEGSRLTVL.

As to this clone: The same CDR3 can be traced to other DNA sequences in this sample. The rearrangement links TRBV11-2 to TRBJ2-5, with unresolved D. CDR1 SGHAT and CDR2 FQNNGV come from the germline V gene. The V and J ends lost 4 bases and 5 bases respectively, with 8 bases between them. This CDR3 has 12 amino acids. CDR3 in DNA: TGTGCCAGCAGCTCCCAAGGGGAGACCCAGTACTTC. It encodes CASSSQGETQYF.

This rearrangement joins TRBV6-1 to TRBJ2-7; D unclear. CDR1 MNHNS and CDR2 SASEGT come from the germline V gene. This CDR3 has 11 amino acids. V was pared by 6 bases and J by 4 bases, with 7 bases between. In DNA form, the CDR3 reads TGTGCCAGCAGCGTCCATTACGAGCAGTACTTC. It is translated as CASSVHYEQYF.

The chain is built from TRBV5-1 and TRBJ2-7; D possibly matches TRBD1 or TRBD2 (5 bases each). Germline V gene data show CDR1 as SGHRS and CDR2 as YFSETQ. The ends were cut back, 3 bases at V and 0 bases at J, with 13 bases in the middle. The CDR3 contains 15 residues. CDR3 residues: CASSSGTADSYEQYF. The CDR3 nucleotides read TGCGCCAGCAGCTCCGGGACGGCCGACTCCTACGAGCAGTACTTC.

The gene calls are TRBV5-5 and TRBJ1-5; D is unclear. This CDR3 contains 13 residues. Trimming removed 5 bases at V and 3 bases at J, with 9 bases between. Germline V CDR1 and CDR2: SGHKS, YYEKEE (reference sequence). CDR3 amino acids: CASSFDINQPQHF. The DNA for the CDR3 is TGTGCCAGCAGTTTTGACATCAATCAGCCCCAGCATTTT.

The chain recombines TRBV27 with TRBJ1-1; D uncertain. CDR1 and CDR2 from the germline V gene are MNHEY and SMNVEV (reference sequence). This CDR3 is built from 13 residues. Trimming pared 8 bases from V and 5 bases from J, leaving 15 bases between. CDR3 nucleotide sequence: TGTGCCAGCGGCTTTCGGGGAGGAACTGAAGCTTTCTTT. Its translation is CASGFRGGTEAFF.

This sequence joins TRBV28 and TRBJ1-5; tentative D call: TRBD1 (5 bases). The germline CDR1 and CDR2 sequences are MDHEN and SYDVKM. This CDR3 is 13 amino acids long. V dropped 4 bases and J dropped 10 bases, with 14 bases sitting between them. This chain's CDR3 is CASSSGTTIPQHF. The CDR3 nucleotides read TGTGCCAGCAGTTCGGGGACCACCATCCCCCAGCATTTT.

The chain has TRBV5-4 and TRBJ2-1, with 12 bases that match TRBD2. Per the germline V gene, CDR1 is SGHNT and CDR2 is YYREEE (reference sequence). The CDR3 length is 15 residues. Losses at the gene ends were 4 bases for V and 7 bases for J; bases not matched to a gene: 6. The CDR3: CASSRFGTSGNEQFF. The CDR3 DNA reads TGTGCCAGCAGCCGCTTTGGGACTAGCGGGAATGAGCAGTTCTTC.

The chain joins TRBV5-1 to TRBJ2-7, with 11 bases aligning to TRBD2. This CDR3 is 15 amino acids long. V shed 4 bases and J 5 bases; nucleotides not matched to a gene: 8. CDR1 SGHRS and CDR2 YFSETQ come from the germline V gene. In DNA, the CDR3 is TGCGCCAGCAGCCCCGGACTAGCGGGTGTCCACGAGCAGTACTTC. This encodes CASSPGLAGVHEQYF.

This rearrangement joins TRBV7-8 to TRBJ2-1; tentatively, D is TRBD1 or TRBD2 (7 bases each). Trimming took 7 bases from V and 5 from J, leaving 18 bases between them. This CDR3 has 15 amino acids. CDR1 and CDR2 (germline): SGHVS, FQNEAQ. The CDR3: CASKTGRGTNNEQFF. CDR3 DNA sequence: TGTGCCAGCAAGACAGGGAGGGGCACTAACAATGAGCAGTTCTTC.

This sequence joins TRBV2 and TRBJ2-2, with D maybe TRBD1 (5 bases). V was clipped by 0 bases and J by 6 bases, with 8 bases between them. CDR3 length: 14 amino acids. The germline V gene encodes CDR1 SNHLY and CDR2 FYNNEI. The CDR3: CASSEARRAGELFF. CDR3 coding DNA: TGTGCCAGCAGTGAAGCGCGCAGGGCCGGGGAGCTGTTTTTT.

The CDR3 is CSFERAVDNEQFF. As DNA, the CDR3 is TGCAGCTTCGAGCGGGCCGTCGACAATGAGCAGTTCTTC. The rearrangement uses TRBV29-1 and TRBJ2-1; TRBD2 might be the D (6 bases). Germline V gene sequence: CDR1 SQVTM, CDR2 ANQGSEA. The CDR3 loop spans 13 amino acids. V gave up 8 bases and J gave up 5 bases, with 16 bases separating them.

The V and J genes are TRBV29-1 and TRBJ2-3, with TRBD2 matching 8 bases. Germline V gene lookup returns CDR1 SQVTM and CDR2 ANQGSEA. The CDR3 is made up of 15 amino acids. Trimming cost V 1 base and J 4 bases; bases outside gene matches: 7. CDR3 amino acids: CSVEVQREPPDTQYF. The CDR3 DNA reads as TGCAGCGTTGAAGTCCAGCGGGAGCCCCCAGATACGCAGTATTTT.

The chain is built from TRBV19 and TRBJ2-3, with D tentatively TRBD1 or TRBD2 (6 bases each). Trimming pared 3 bases from V and 4 bases from J, leaving 8 bases between. The CDR3 consists of 13 residues. Per the germline V gene, CDR1 is LNHDA and CDR2 is SQIVND (reference sequence). Here the CDR3 reads CASSIGGPDTQYF. The CDR3 bases are TGTGCCAGTAGTATTGGGGGGCCAGATACGCAGTATTTT. Filled out from reference TRBV19 and TRBJ2-3, the complete variable domain reads DGGITQSPKYLFRKEGQNVTLSCEQNLNHDAMYWYRQDPGQGLRLIYYSQIVNDFQKGDIAEGYSVSREKKESFPLTVTSAQKNPTAFYLCASSIGGPDTQYFGPGTRLTVL.

Concerning this clone: The same CDR3 is also encoded by other DNA sequences in this sample. This chain joins TRBV5-4 and TRBJ1-2; D gene ambiguous. Deletions cut 0 bases from V and 3 bases from J, with 3 bases between. CDR3 length: 12 residues. The germline V gene encodes CDR1 SGHNT and CDR2 YYREEE (reference sequence). CDR3 amino acids: CASSLGDYGYTF. The CDR3 coding sequence is TGTGCCAGCAGCTTGGGAGACTATGGCTACACCTTC.

The V gene is TRBV18, the J gene TRBJ2-7; D is ambiguous. Trimming stripped 3 bases from V and 3 bases from J, with 21 bases between. Germline CDR1 KGHSH, CDR2 LQKENI. CDR3 size: 17 residues. The chain's CDR3 is CASSPRRAANLVYEQYF. CDR3 bases: TGTGCCAGCTCACCCCGCCGGGCCGCGAATTTAGTCTACGAGCAGTACTTC.

V is TRBV27 and J is TRBJ2-7; perhaps D is TRBD1 or TRBD2 (5 bases each). Germline V CDR1 and CDR2: MNHEY, SMNVEV (reference sequence). Trimming left V 2 bases short and J 6 bases short, with 17 bases between. This CDR3 contains 15 residues. The CDR3 region is CASSLEAAGLSEQYF. In nucleotides, the CDR3 is TGTGCCAGCAGTTTAGAAGCGGCAGGGTTAAGCGAGCAGTACTTC.